The 10 T cell receptor beta chains below all came from one sample that was sequenced in a study of T cells in localized non-small cell lung cancer. Using immunoSEQ multiplex PCR, the repertoire was profiled, and TCRdb retains in-frame clones only, with some absent. Of under 35,000 clones in the sample, over 80% were seen once. This specimen consisted of peripheral blood, obtained before any cancer treatment. Receptor source: a female donor aged 60 or older with stage I lung adenocarcinoma.

This clone was seen only a few times. V gene TRBV5-4 combines with J gene TRBJ1-2; D gene ambiguous. V lost 4 bases and J 9 bases, leaving 10 bases between the germline ends. There are 11 residues in the CDR3. Germline-derived CDR1 and CDR2 are SGHNT and YYREEE (reference sequence). The CDR3 loop reads CASSLEESYTF. CDR3 coding DNA: TGTGCCAGCAGCCTCGAGGAGAGCTACACCTTC.

This clone came up once. This chain links TRBV5-1 with TRBJ2-5; 9 bases align to TRBD2. Trimming at V came to 0 bases and at J to 3 bases, leaving 6 bases not matched to a gene. Germline values: CDR1 SGHRS, CDR2 YFSETQ. There are 16 residues in the CDR3. The DNA for the CDR3 is TGCGCCAGCAGCTTGGGGGGTCTAGCGGGGAAAGAGACCCAGTACTTC. Encoded protein: CASSLGGLAGKETQYF.

J is TRBJ2-7 and V is TRBV9; 7 bases agree with TRBD1. Germline values: CDR1 SGDLS, CDR2 YYNGEE. The CDR3 is 14 residues long. Germline trimming cut 0 bases from V and 3 bases from J; bases unmatched to any gene: 3. This chain's CDR3 is CASSVAAGGYEQYF. The CDR3 DNA is TGTGCCAGCAGCGTAGCGGCAGGGGGCTACGAGCAGTACTTC.

The chain recombines TRBV7-3 with TRBJ1-1; perhaps TRBD1 as D (6 bases). Trimming pared 6 bases from V and 5 bases from J, leaving 13 bases between. The CDR3 runs to 13 residues. CDR1 is SGHTA and CDR2 is FQGTGA in the germline V gene. The CDR3 DNA reads as TGTGCCAGCAGTACAGGGTCCGGGACTGAAGCTTTCTTT. Translated: CASSTGSGTEAFF.

This chain links TRBV18 with TRBJ2-4, with 11 bases lining up with TRBD2. With V trimmed by 6 bases and J by 2 bases, 6 bases remained unmatched. Germline V gene data show CDR1 as KGHSH and CDR2 as LQKENI. This CDR3 is 16 amino acids long. CDR3 in amino acids: CASSHTSGGTKNIQYF. The DNA of the CDR3 is TGTGCCAGCTCGCATACTAGCGGGGGTACCAAAAACATTCAGTACTTC.

This clone was observed a single time. The CDR3 region is CARSLRGPEAFF. The CDR3 nucleotides read TGTGCCAGAAGCTTGAGGGGGCCTGAAGCTTTCTTT. The chain carries TRBV7-5 and TRBJ1-1; no DNA check was done on the table's D call, TRBD1. TRBV7-5 counts as a pseudogene. The CDR3 extends over 12 amino acids.

The J gene is TRBJ2-3, the V gene TRBV4-3, with 8 bases matching TRBD1. V lost 6 bases to trimming and J lost 0 bases; unmatched junction nucleotides: 8. The V gene's germline CDR1 is LGHNA and CDR2 YSLEER. CDR3 length: 16 residues. CDR3 bases: TGCGCCAGCAGATCTTCGGGACAGGCTAGCACAGATACGCAGTATTTT. Protein: CASRSSGQASTDTQYF.

The rearrangement links TRBV5-5 to TRBJ1-2, with D perhaps TRBD1 (5 bases). This CDR3 has 15 amino acids. CDR1 SGHKS and CDR2 YYEKEE come from the germline V gene (reference sequence). The V and J ends lost 0 bases and 4 bases respectively, with 13 bases between them. The CDR3 DNA reads as TGTGCCAGCAGCTTGGCGGGGGGAGGCGGCTATGGCTACACCTTC. It is translated as CASSLAGGGGYGYTF.

J is TRBJ1-2 and V is TRBV29-1; the match to TRBD1 covers 8 bases. From germline, CDR1 is SQVTM and CDR2 ANQGSEA. The CDR3 has 14 residues. With 6 bases clipped from V and 8 bases from J, the junction kept 14 bases outside the gene matches. This chain's CDR3 is CSVQSDRGEGGYTF. The CDR3 DNA sequence: TGCAGCGTACAATCCGACAGGGGAGAAGGGGGCTACACCTTC.

V is TRBV27 and J is TRBJ1-6; the D gene is possibly TRBD1 (6 bases). V shed 8 bases and J shed 10 bases, with 18 bases lying between them. Germline V CDR1 and CDR2: MNHEY, SMNVEV (reference sequence). This CDR3 spans 14 amino acids. CDR3 bases: TGTGCCAGCGGGTTGTCAGGGGTCAGGTCACCCCTCCACTTT. Translated: CASGLSGVRSPLHF.